The 3 T cell receptor beta chains below all came from one sample that was sequenced in a study of spatial heterogeneity in lung cancer (dated by TCRdb to 2018 to 2020). The library was built by means of 5' RACE. TCRdb shows the sequencer as NextSeq 500. TCRdb itself trimmed the public reads at Q25 with fastp, ran MiXCR and retained productive beta chains. Rows with a matching CDR3 protein are joined into one entry that keeps the most common DNA and genes. The sample has roughly 120,000 distinct CDR3 sequences on record, more than 9% of them singletons. The leading ten clones occupy over 15% of the sample. The time point label corresponds to: blood at routine non-recurrence follow-up after resection. TCR sequencing used whole RNA extracted from tumor and nontumor lung tissue, or from cryopreserved PBMC samples, without cell sorting. The source material was PBMCs, sampled at follow-up. All receptors derive from a male donor with early-stage non-small cell lung cancer.

This clonotype was detected many times. The rearrangement uses TRBV4-3 and TRBJ2-7, with D possibly TRBD2 on 6 matching bases. This CDR3 contains 15 residues. V gave up 1 base and J gave up 0 bases, with 10 bases separating them. The germline V gene has CDR1 LGHNA and CDR2 YSLEER. CDR3 bases: TGCGCCAGCAGCCAAGTGGGGGGTGCCTCCTACGAGCAGTACTTC. This sequence encodes CASSQVGGASYEQYF.

Ten or more counts support this clonotype. This chain links TRBV28 with TRBJ1-2; D is unclear. This CDR3 region has 11 residues. Trimming took 10 bases from V and 3 from J, leaving 9 bases between them. Germline V lookup: CDR1 MDHEN, CDR2 SYDVKM. The CDR3: CAIGRDYGYTF. The CDR3 DNA reads as TGTGCCATCGGACGGGACTATGGCTACACCTTC.

Here the CDR3 DNA reads TGCGCCAGCAGCTTGGTCCCCCAGGATAATCAGCCCCAGCATTTT. Translation: CASSLVPQDNQPQHF. The chain has TRBV5-1 and TRBJ1-5; the D is unclear. Germline lookup yields CDR1 SGHRS and CDR2 YFSETQ. CDR3 length: 15 residues. V lost 0 bases to trimming and J lost 4 bases, with 11 bases between them.